These 32 T cell receptor beta chains came from one sample sequenced in a study of naive and memory T cell subsets. These receptors lack a known antigen. Points from the study as a whole: A few larger clonotypes appeared in naive repertoires, especially CD8, possibly memory cells re-expressing CD45RA.

An equimolar mix of two oligonucleotides served as the beta constant-region primer for TRBC1 and TRBC2. Ligated cDNA was amplified by four rounds of PCR with nested alpha and beta constant-region primers and SP2. TCRdb independently ran MiXCR on the UMI-ligation and nested PCR reads; one entry per CDR3 protein. The sample includes over 80,000 distinct CDR3 sequences, about 11% seen only once; the top ten take just over 0.13%. The sequencing sample was made of naive CD4+ T cells from blood. These receptors all come from a human donor in good health.

This clonotype has more than one count but fewer than ten. This chain links TRBV20-1 with TRBJ2-1; D gene ambiguous. This CDR3 comprises 13 residues. Trimming cost V 1 base and J 6 bases, with 10 bases left between them. Looked up from germline, CDR1 is DFQATT and CDR2 is SNEGSKA (reference sequence). The CDR3 here is CSARAPNSNEQFF. The CDR3 DNA reads as TGCAGTGCTAGAGCCCCAAACTCCAATGAGCAGTTCTTC.

This chain joins TRBV14 and TRBJ2-3, with 15 bases lining up with TRBD2. The CDR3 length is 19 residues. Germline V gene lookup returns CDR1 SGHDN and CDR2 FVKESK. J lost 4 bases, V lost 4 bases, and 12 bases had no gene match. CDR3 loop: CASSRAPGLAGGFADTQYF. CDR3 nucleotides: TGTGCCAGCAGCCGCGCCCCGGGACTAGCGGGAGGATTCGCAGATACGCAGTATTTT.

This clonotype was observed at least ten times. This sequence joins TRBV20-1 and TRBJ2-1; D perhaps matches TRBD2 (6 bases). Germline lookup yields CDR1 DFQATT and CDR2 SNEGSKA (reference sequence). This CDR3 has 17 residues. V lost 5 bases and J 1 base, leaving 21 bases between the germline ends. The CDR3 DNA follows: TGCAGTGCTCCCCGGCGGGACGGAATTAGTTCCTACAATGAGCAGTTCTTC. Encoded protein: CSAPRRDGISSYNEQFF.

Notes on this clonotype: This may arise from a read error, as a much more abundant clone is one base away. Given the absence of the conserved phenylalanine or tryptophan at the CDR3 end, a read error is likely. The V gene is TRBV11-2, the J gene TRBJ2-3, with 8 bases lining up with TRBD2. This CDR3 spans 15 amino acids. Trimming at V came to 6 bases and at J to 4 bases, leaving 9 bases not matched to a gene. Germline lookup yields CDR1 SGHAT and CDR2 FQNNGV. For the CDR3, the DNA is TGTGCCAGCAGTAAGGAGGGACTAGTTTCAGATACGCAGTATCTT. Translation: CASSKEGLVSDTQYL.

The gene calls are TRBV28 and TRBJ2-1; 7 nucleotides line up with TRBD1. This CDR3 region has 15 residues. CDR1 is MDHEN, CDR2 SYDVKM, per germline. The J segment lost 5 bases and the V segment lost 3 bases, leaving 7 bases of the junction unmatched. The CDR3 DNA reads TGTGCCAGCAGTTTTGTTGCCGGGACAGACAATGAGCAGTTCTTC. Its protein is CASSFVAGTDNEQFF.

The chain couples TRBV28 to TRBJ1-1; possibly TRBD1 for D (5 bases). The CDR3 is 11 residues long. CDR1 and CDR2 (germline): MDHEN, SYDVKM. V lost 3 bases to trimming and J lost 6 bases, with 5 bases between them. The CDR3 loop reads CASSFRAEAFF. The CDR3, as DNA: TGTGCCAGCAGTTTCAGGGCTGAAGCTTTCTTT.

V is TRBV28 and J is TRBJ2-1, with 8 bases identical to TRBD2. J lost 6 bases, V lost 3 bases, and 10 bases had no gene match. The CDR3 loop spans 16 amino acids. Germline CDR1 and CDR2: MDHEN and SYDVKM. CDR3 in amino acids: CASSLFGGGLGNEQFF. The DNA of the CDR3 is TGTGCCAGCAGTTTGTTTGGCGGGGGGCTGGGCAATGAGCAGTTCTTC.

This clonotype was recorded many times. This chain joins TRBV4-2 and TRBJ2-3, with 12 nucleotides matching TRBD2. The CDR3 is made up of 16 amino acids. CDR1 and CDR2 (germline): LGHNA, YNFKEQ. J lost 5 bases, V lost 4 bases, and 7 bases had no gene match. The CDR3 protein is CASSLRTSGTGDTQYF. DNA for the CDR3: TGTGCCAGCAGCCTCCGGACTAGCGGGACGGGAGATACGCAGTATTTT.

This clonotype was detected many times. CDR3 DNA sequence: TGCGCCAGCAGTCGTACACCCGGACAGGCCCAGCCCCAGCATTTT. The encoded protein is CASSRTPGQAQPQHF. The gene calls are TRBV5-1 and TRBJ1-5; 7 positions agree with TRBD1. This CDR3 comprises 15 residues. The germline gives CDR1 SGHRS, CDR2 YFSETQ. V shed 5 bases and J 7 bases; nucleotides not matched to a gene: 12.

This clonotype was detected many times. The chain employs TRBV29-1 and TRBJ2-5, with 11 bases that match TRBD2. The germline V gene encodes CDR1 SQVTM and CDR2 ANQGSEA. The CDR3 totals 13 residues. J gave up 4 bases and V 6 bases, and 4 bases lay outside the gene matches. The CDR3 DNA sequence: TGCAGCGTCACTAGCGGGGGAGGAGAGACCCAGTACTTC. Translation gives CSVTSGGGETQYF.

CDR3 sequence: CASSLPQGPAGDTQYF. The CDR3 DNA is TGCGCCAGCAGCTTGCCCCAGGGACCCGCAGGAGATACGCAGTATTTT. The genes are TRBV5-1 and TRBJ2-3; either TRBD1 or TRBD2 may supply D (5 bases each). Germline CDR1 reads SGHRS; CDR2 reads YFSETQ. The CDR3 length is 16 residues. Deletions cut 1 base from V and 5 bases from J, with 17 bases between.

The gene calls are TRBV18 and TRBJ1-2, with D perhaps matching TRBD1 (5 bases). The CDR3 loop spans 13 amino acids. Per the germline V gene, CDR1 is KGHSH and CDR2 is LQKENI. V lost 3 bases to trimming and J lost 8 bases, with 13 bases between them. The DNA of the CDR3 is TGTGCCAGCTCACCCCAGGGAAACAAGGGCTACACCTTC. Protein sequence: CASSPQGNKGYTF.

The genes are TRBV7-9 and TRBJ2-3, with 9 bases lining up with TRBD2. The length of the CDR3 is 17 residues. V gave up 4 bases and J gave up 5 bases; unmatched junction bases: 13. Germline V gene lookup returns CDR1 SEHNR and CDR2 FQNEAQ (reference sequence). Written as DNA, the CDR3 is TGTGCCAGCAGCTACTCGACTGGAGCGGGGGGTCTAGATACGCAGTATTTT. Its translation is CASSYSTGAGGLDTQYF.

Ten or more counts support this clonotype. The V gene is TRBV6-2 or TRBV6-3, the J gene TRBJ2-1; 7 bases agree with TRBD2. V was pared by 5 bases and J by 3 bases, with 4 bases of the junction left unmatched. The CDR3 spans 14 residues. In germline, CDR1 is MNHEY, CDR2 SVGEGT. Here the CDR3 DNA reads TGTGCCAGCAGTGCGTGGGAGGGCTACAATGAGCAGTTCTTC. Protein sequence: CASSAWEGYNEQFF.

This clonotype was counted only a few times. The chain employs TRBV12-3 or TRBV12-4 and TRBJ1-5; 7 bases are shared with TRBD1. The CDR3 is 15 amino acids. V gave up 3 bases and J gave up 3 bases; unmatched junction bases: 5. DNA of the CDR3: TGTGCCAGCAGTTTCGGAGACAGGGCCAATCAGCCCCAGCATTTT. Residues: CASSFGDRANQPQHF.

The chain uses TRBV20-1 and TRBJ2-7; the D is unclear. The CDR3 is made up of 13 amino acids. The germline gives CDR1 DFQATT, CDR2 SNEGSKA (reference sequence). Trimming took off 3 bases at V and 6 bases at J, with 15 bases between the two ends. The CDR3 DNA follows: TGCAGTGCTAGCGATGACTCAGGAAGCGAGCAGTACTTC. Its translation: CSASDDSGSEQYF.

This clonotype occurred many times. The CDR3 reads CACQRQTSSNTEAFF. The DNA for the CDR3 is TGTGCCTGCCAAAGACAGACCTCCTCGAACACTGAAGCTTTCTTT. The V gene is TRBV30, the J gene TRBJ1-1; perhaps TRBD1 as D (5 bases). The germline gives CDR1 GTSNPN, CDR2 SVGIG (reference sequence). The CDR3 has 15 residues. V lost 6 bases to trimming and J lost 1 base, with 18 bases between them.

The chain recombines TRBV6-5 with TRBJ1-6; no firm D call. The ends were cut back, 0 bases at V and 5 bases at J, with 14 bases in the middle. Per germline, CDR1 MNHEY and CDR2 SVGAGI. There are 17 residues in the CDR3. For the CDR3, the DNA is TGTGCCAGCAGTTACTCGTTTAGCACAGCGAATAATTCACCCCTCCACTTT. This codes for CASSYSFSTANNSPLHF.

This chain links TRBV7-2 with TRBJ1-2; no reliable D call. The CDR3 is 14 residues long. Germline CDR1 reads SGHTA; CDR2 reads FQGNSA. The V end was cut by 1 base, the J end by 0 bases, with 6 bases between. In nucleotides, the CDR3 is TGTGCCAGCAGCTTAGGATTTTCTAACTATGGCTACACCTTC. Protein sequence: CASSLGFSNYGYTF. Using reference TRBV7-2 and TRBJ1-2 for the parts outside the CDR3, the full variable domain is GAGVSQSPSNKVTEKGKDVELRCDPISGHTALYWYRQSLGQGLEFLIYFQGNSAPDKSGLPSDRFSAERTGGSVSTLTIQRTQQEDSAVYLCASSLGFSNYGYTFGSGTRLTVV.

The V gene is TRBV6-1, the J gene TRBJ2-7; unclear D gene. V lost 3 bases and J lost 6, with 12 bases in between. Germline assignment: CDR1 MNHNS and CDR2 SASEGT. The CDR3 contains 13 residues. The CDR3 nucleotides are TGTGCCAGCAGTGAGGGGTCGGGTTCCGAGCAGTACTTC. Translated: CASSEGSGSEQYF.

V gene TRBV24-1 combines with J gene TRBJ1-2; D is unclear. This CDR3 has 14 residues. Germline V CDR1 and CDR2: KGHDR, SFDVKD. V lost 4 bases, J lost 2 bases, and 10 bases lay in between. The CDR3 sequence: CATSDTSGNYGYTF. In DNA form, the CDR3 reads TGTGCCACCAGTGACACCAGCGGGAACTATGGCTACACCTTC.

The chain joins TRBV5-1 to TRBJ2-1; TRBD2 is a possible D gene (6 bases). The germline CDR1 and CDR2 sequences are SGHRS and YFSETQ. V lost 8 bases, J lost 0 bases, and 12 bases lay in between. CDR3 length equals 14 residues. The DNA for the CDR3 is TGCGCCAGGACGGCGGGGAGCTCCTACAATGAGCAGTTCTTC. It is translated as CARTAGSSYNEQFF.

In this sample, this clonotype turned up a few times. V gene TRBV24-1 combines with J gene TRBJ1-5; TRBD1 might be the D (5 bases). Germline lookup yields CDR1 KGHDR and CDR2 SFDVKD. V lost 4 bases to trimming and J lost 6 bases, with 9 bases between them. This CDR3 is 13 amino acids long. CDR3 region: CATSDRQSQPQHF. For the CDR3, the DNA is TGTGCCACCAGTGACAGACAGTCTCAGCCCCAGCATTTT.

The genes are TRBV20-1 and TRBJ1-6, with D tentatively TRBD1 (5 bases). The CDR3 is made up of 15 amino acids. Trimming stripped 1 base from V and 7 bases from J, with 14 bases between. Per the germline V gene, CDR1 is DFQATT and CDR2 is SNEGSKA (reference sequence). CDR3 coding DNA: TGCAGTGCTAGAGTTGGGGGAATGACGAATTCACCCCTCCACTTT. As protein: CSARVGGMTNSPLHF.

Here the CDR3 DNA reads TGTGCCAGCTCACCAACGCCGGGAGCACACCAAGAGACCCAGTACTTC. Its translation: CASSPTPGAHQETQYF. V gene TRBV18 combines with J gene TRBJ2-5, with D perhaps matching TRBD2 (6 bases). CDR1 is KGHSH, CDR2 LQKENI, per germline. V lost 2 bases and J 0 bases, leaving 13 bases between the germline ends. The CDR3 extends over 16 amino acids.

This chain uses TRBV28 with TRBJ2-4, with TRBD2 matching 9 bases. The V gene end was trimmed by 5 bases and the J gene end by 4 bases; junction bases not matched to a gene: 3. Germline CDR1 is MDHEN and CDR2 is SYDVKM. The CDR3 has 14 amino acids. CDR3 residues: CASSLRGGKNIQYF. As DNA, the CDR3 is TGTGCCAGCAGTCTGCGGGGGGGGAAAAACATTCAGTACTTC.

This clonotype was counted only a few times. The rearrangement uses TRBV7-9 and TRBJ2-1, with TRBD2 identical over 10 bases. Trimming removed 5 bases from V and 8 bases from J; junction bases left unmatched: 9. Per germline, CDR1 SEHNR and CDR2 FQNEAQ (reference sequence). CDR3 length: 15 amino acids. The CDR3 sequence: CASSPPGLAGDEQFF. For the CDR3, the DNA is TGTGCCAGCAGCCCGCCCGGCCTAGCGGGGGATGAGCAGTTCTTC.

The J gene is TRBJ2-1, the V gene TRBV20-1, with TRBD2 matching 8 bases. Trimming cost V 3 bases and J 4 bases; bases outside gene matches: 8. The CDR3 totals 15 residues. Germline V gives CDR1 DFQATT, CDR2 SNEGSKA (reference sequence). The DNA for the CDR3 is TGCAGTGCTAGGGAGGGCGGGAGGAAATACAATGAGCAGTTCTTC. Translating gives CSAREGGRKYNEQFF.

V usage is TRBV6-6 and J usage is TRBJ1-5, with D hard to call. In germline, CDR1 is MNHNY, CDR2 SVGAGI (reference sequence). V was shortened by 2 bases and J by 7 bases, with 12 bases between the two germline ends. This CDR3 spans 14 amino acids. The CDR3 region has the DNA TGTGCCAGCAGTTACGCAGTTCAGAACCAGCCCCAGCATTTT. This gives the protein CASSYAVQNQPQHF.

This clonotype was counted a few times. The rearrangement joins TRBV12-3 or TRBV12-4 to TRBJ2-5, with D perhaps assigned TRBD1 or TRBD2 (5 bases each). The CDR3 has 15 residues. V was shortened by 4 bases and J by 1 base, with 13 bases between the two germline ends. The DNA of the CDR3 is TGTGCCAGCAGTTATTCCGGGACGTTCCAAGAGACCCAGTACTTC. Protein: CASSYSGTFQETQYF.

This chain uses TRBV14 with TRBJ2-1; no firm D call. CDR3 length: 13 residues. The V end was cut by 1 base, the J end by 5 bases, with 6 bases between. Germline CDR1 SGHDN, CDR2 FVKESK. DNA for the CDR3: TGTGCCAGCAGCCAAGTGGTAGACAATGAGCAGTTCTTC. This gives the protein CASSQVVDNEQFF. The complete variable domain, with remaining parts taken from reference TRBV14 and TRBJ2-1, reads EAGVTQFPSHSVIEKGQTVTLRCDPISGHDNLYWYRRVMGKEIKFLLHFVKESKQDESGMPNNRFLAERTGGTYSTLKVQPAELEDSGVYFCASSQVVDNEQFFGPGTRLTVL.

This chain links TRBV6-6 with TRBJ1-2, with D perhaps matching TRBD1 (5 bases). V was clipped by 2 bases and J by 3 bases, with 10 bases between them. Germline loops: CDR1 MNHNY, CDR2 SVGAGI (reference sequence). This CDR3 has 14 amino acids. This CDR3 is CASSYTRADYGYTF. The CDR3 DNA reads as TGTGCCAGCAGTTACACCAGGGCGGACTATGGCTACACCTTC.